Shown below are 21 T cell receptor beta chains from a single sample sequenced in a study of cytomegalovirus exposure and HLA in healthy donors (dated by TCRdb to 2015 to 2018). Libraries were made using the immunoSEQ multiplex PCR assay. For the multiplex PCR, a mixture combining 60 forward primers for TCR Vbeta segments and 13 reverse primers for TCR Jbeta segments was used. TCRdb's version of the immuneACCESS table is confined to in-frame rearrangements and falls short of the full clone set. An unresolved V gene accounts for under half of the shortfall where checked; the remainder is of unknown origin. The table kept for this sample lists about 130,000 clones. Jointly, the top ten make up roughly 1.5% of the sample. Material: PBMCs. Source of these receptors: a woman aged 40 to 50 in good health and CMV-seronegative.

The V gene is TRBV5-1, the J gene TRBJ2-2, with a possible D match to TRBD2 (6 bases). Germline V gives CDR1 SGHRS, CDR2 YFSETQ. The CDR3 totals 14 residues. V was cut by 9 bases and J by 4 bases, with 16 bases left in between. The CDR3 loop reads CATTNGGITGELFF. Here the CDR3 DNA reads TGCGCCACCACCAACGGCGGGATCACCGGGGAGCTGTTTTTT.

The rearrangement uses TRBV4-2 and TRBJ1-1; D might be TRBD1 (5 bases). CDR1 LGHNA and CDR2 YNFKEQ come from the germline V gene. The length of the CDR3 is 16 residues. V was shortened by 1 base and J by 3 bases, with 15 bases between the two germline ends. CDR3 in DNA: TGTGCCAGCAGCCAAGGGCCTGTCGGGGGGTACACTGAAGCTTTCTTT. It translates to CASSQGPVGGYTEAFF.

The CDR3 region is CASSVTSLDEQFF. The DNA of the CDR3 is TGTGCCAGCAGCGTAACTAGTCTCGATGAGCAGTTCTTC. The chain links TRBV11-3 to TRBJ2-1, with D perhaps matching TRBD2 (5 bases). The CDR3 is 13 amino acids. Germline CDR1 reads SGHNT; CDR2 reads YENEEA. Trimming pared 5 bases from V and 8 bases from J, leaving 13 bases between.

The chain links TRBV5-1 to TRBJ2-1; 10 bases are a match to TRBD1. After removal of 4 bases from V and 6 bases from J, the junction contained 10 bases not matched to a gene. Germline lookup yields CDR1 SGHRS and CDR2 YFSETQ. This CDR3 has 16 residues. The chain's CDR3 is CASSTRSGQGSNEQFF. CDR3 DNA: TGCGCCAGCAGCACCAGGTCGGGACAGGGGTCCAATGAGCAGTTCTTC.

The chain is built from TRBV7-2 and TRBJ1-5; D perhaps matches TRBD1 (5 bases). Germline CDR1 is SGHTA and CDR2 is FQGNSA. The CDR3 length is 15 residues. V was shortened by 6 bases and J by 4 bases, with 16 bases between the two germline ends. The CDR3 spells CASRPSRGGNQPQHF. The CDR3 nucleotides are TGTGCCAGCAGACCTAGTAGGGGAGGTAATCAGCCCCAGCATTTT.

J is TRBJ2-7 and V is TRBV5-4, with TRBD1 as a possible D gene (5 bases). V lost 2 bases and J 0 bases, leaving 9 bases between the germline ends. In germline, CDR1 is SGHNT, CDR2 YYREEE (reference sequence). CDR3 length equals 14 residues. CDR3 amino acids: CASSFPDSSYEQYF. The CDR3 coding sequence is TGTGCCAGCAGCTTTCCAGACAGCTCCTACGAGCAGTACTTC.

The rearrangement uses TRBV2 and TRBJ2-2; 8 bases agree with TRBD2. J lost 6 bases, V lost 3 bases, and 6 bases had no gene match. This CDR3 comprises 15 residues. Germline V gene data show CDR1 as SNHLY and CDR2 as FYNNEI. Here the CDR3 reads CASSEPGGRAGELFF. The CDR3 bases are TGTGCCAGCAGTGAGCCGGGGGGGCGGGCCGGGGAGCTGTTTTTT.

The rearrangement links TRBV28 to TRBJ2-1; 16 bases are shared with TRBD2. The CDR3 runs to 18 residues. Germline V gives CDR1 MDHEN, CDR2 SYDVKM. V gave up 6 bases and J gave up 0 bases; unmatched junction bases: 5. The CDR3 loop is CASRPGLAGGYSYNEQFF. CDR3 in DNA: TGTGCCAGCAGACCGGGACTAGCGGGGGGGTACTCCTACAATGAGCAGTTCTTC.

This rearrangement joins TRBV9 to TRBJ2-1; 11 bases map to TRBD2. Germline V CDR1 and CDR2: SGDLS, YYNGEE. This CDR3 comprises 17 residues. V lost 0 bases to trimming and J lost 5 bases; unmatched junction nucleotides: 7. CDR3 DNA sequence: TGTGCCAGCAGCGTAGGCCTAGCGGGGGGTATTAACAATGAGCAGTTCTTC. It specifies CASSVGLAGGINNEQFF.

The rearrangement links TRBV9 to TRBJ1-4; 8 bases line up with TRBD1. The CDR3 covers 17 residues. Per the germline V gene, CDR1 is SGDLS and CDR2 is YYNGEE. V lost 2 bases to trimming and J lost 2 bases; unmatched junction nucleotides: 8. The DNA for the CDR3 is TGTGCCAGCAGCGTGACAGGGGAGTTGGGTACTAATGAAAAACTGTTTTTT. Amino acid sequence: CASSVTGELGTNEKLFF.

The CDR3 nucleotides are TGTGCCAGCAGCTTGGCAGGTTTCAATCAGCCCCAGCATTTT. This translates into CASSLAGFNQPQHF. V is TRBV5-4 and J is TRBJ1-5; D gene ambiguous. V was pared by 0 bases and J by 3 bases, with 7 bases between. The CDR3 loop spans 14 amino acids. Looked up from germline, CDR1 is SGHNT and CDR2 is YYREEE (reference sequence).

The chain recombines TRBV28 with TRBJ1-6, with TRBD1 as a possible D gene (6 bases). This CDR3 comprises 16 residues. The germline CDR1 and CDR2 sequences are MDHEN and SYDVKM. Trimming removed 1 base from V and 7 bases from J, with 14 bases in between. CDR3 sequence: CASSLFFGQTNSPLHF. The CDR3 coding sequence is TGTGCCAGCAGTTTATTCTTTGGACAGACAAATTCACCCCTCCACTTT.

This sequence joins TRBV28 and TRBJ1-4; 9 nucleotides line up with TRBD1. V shed 6 bases, J shed 4 bases, and the junction held 6 bases outside the gene matches. The CDR3 extends over 15 amino acids. Germline V CDR1 and CDR2: MDHEN, SYDVKM. Here the CDR3 DNA reads TGTGCCAGCAGACCTAGGACAGGGGTTAATGAAAAACTGTTTTTT. Residues: CASRPRTGVNEKLFF.

V usage is TRBV19 and J usage is TRBJ1-6; D perhaps matches TRBD1 (6 bases). Trimming removed 6 bases at V and 7 bases at J, with 16 bases between. The CDR3 length is 15 residues. Germline lookup yields CDR1 LNHDA and CDR2 SQIVND (reference sequence). The CDR3 region has the DNA TGTGCCAGTAGGGGTCCGGTCACAGGGAATTCACCCCTCCACTTT. Translation: CASRGPVTGNSPLHF.

The chain is built from TRBV7-2 and TRBJ2-3, with TRBD1 identical over 10 bases. The V gene's germline CDR1 is SGHTA and CDR2 FQGNSA. V dropped 5 bases and J dropped 5; count of bases not matched to a gene: 10. The CDR3 totals 16 residues. In DNA form, the CDR3 reads TGTGCCAGCAGCCGTGTTTGGGACAGGGGATTAGATACGCAGTATTTT. Translation gives CASSRVWDRGLDTQYF.

The CDR3 sequence: CASSIDSFTEAFF. The CDR3 DNA follows: TGTGCCAGTAGTATTGACAGTTTCACTGAAGCTTTCTTT. V usage is TRBV19 and J usage is TRBJ1-1; D perhaps matches TRBD1 (5 bases). CDR1 and CDR2 from the germline V gene are LNHDA and SQIVND (reference sequence). The CDR3 extends over 13 amino acids. Trimming removed 3 bases from V and 4 bases from J, with 9 bases in between.

This chain uses TRBV5-5 with TRBJ1-6; D not resolved. Trimming shortened V by 0 bases and J by 7 bases, and 11 bases separated the two germline ends. From germline, CDR1 is SGHKS and CDR2 YYEKEE (reference sequence). The CDR3 sequence is 15 residues long. The CDR3 nucleotides are TGTGCCAGCAGCTTGGTGGGGAGGGAAAATTCACCCCTCCACTTT. Its translation is CASSLVGRENSPLHF.

The chain combines TRBV27 with TRBJ1-1; 8 nucleotides line up with TRBD1. The CDR3 covers 13 residues. Germline trimming cut 5 bases from V and 6 bases from J; bases unmatched to any gene: 5. CDR1 is MNHEY and CDR2 is SMNVEV in the germline V gene (reference sequence). This CDR3 reads CASSVRTGSEAFF. CDR3 in DNA: TGTGCCAGCAGTGTGCGGACAGGGTCTGAAGCTTTCTTT.

The V call is TRBV5-1, the J call TRBJ2-2, with D possibly TRBD2 on 5 matching bases. Trimming cost V 7 bases and J 2 bases, with 12 bases left between them. Per the germline V gene, CDR1 is SGHRS and CDR2 is YFSETQ. The CDR3 consists of 14 residues. The CDR3 sequence is CASAGGSNTGELFF. CDR3 DNA sequence: TGCGCCAGCGCTGGCGGGTCAAACACCGGGGAGCTGTTTTTT. The full variable domain, its missing parts supplied by reference TRBV5-1 and TRBJ2-2, is KAGVTQTPRYLIKTRGQQVTLSCSPISGHRSVSWYQQTPGQGLQFLFEYFSETQRNKGNFPGRFSGRQFSNSRSEMNVSTLELGDSALYLCASAGGSNTGELFFGEGSRLTVL.

The rearrangement joins TRBV4-1 to TRBJ2-2; D is possibly TRBD1 (5 bases). This CDR3 comprises 14 residues. V lost 4 bases to trimming and J lost 3 bases, with 9 bases between them. CDR1 MGHRA and CDR2 YSYEKL come from the germline V gene. The CDR3 is CASSPDRDTGELFF. The DNA for the CDR3 is TGCGCCAGCAGCCCCGACAGAGACACCGGGGAGCTGTTTTTT.

V is TRBV6-5 and J is TRBJ1-1; perhaps TRBD1 as D (6 bases). CDR1 and CDR2 (germline): MNHEY, SVGAGI. CDR3 length equals 14 residues. Trimming left V 5 bases short and J 6 bases short, with 16 bases between. The CDR3 protein is CASSTTGIRAEAFF. The CDR3 DNA is TGTGCCAGCAGTACGACAGGTATAAGGGCTGAAGCTTTCTTT.